A single sample is the source of the 27 T cell receptor beta chains below, sequenced in a study of post-analysis software for immune sequencing data. Study findings and constraints: Higher frequency in patients than in controls was seen for 5 or 6 TRBV segments, with TRBV5-6, TRBV5-1 and TRBV20-1 among them.

The authors incorporated unique molecular identifiers into the TCR beta cDNA libraries. Via MiXCR, TCRdb re-called the PCR reads, giving one row per CDR3 protein. Among about 540,000 distinct CDR3 sequences listed, approximately 34% were seen once. No antigens are known for them. The specimen sequenced was blood. The receptors shown here come from a girl under 18 with multiple sclerosis.

This chain's CDR3 is CASSQTGTNQPQHF. The CDR3 region has the DNA TGTGCCAGCAGCCAGACAGGGACCAATCAGCCCCAGCATTTT. This rearrangement joins TRBV9 to TRBJ1-5, with 7 bases that match TRBD1. The CDR3 runs 14 residues. Germline assignment: CDR1 SGDLS and CDR2 YYNGEE. V lost 4 bases to trimming and J lost 3 bases; unmatched junction nucleotides: 4.

This clonotype has only a few counts. The chain has TRBV3-1 and TRBJ1-2; D gene ambiguous. The V and J ends lost 0 bases and 4 bases respectively, with 9 bases between them. CDR3 length: 14 residues. From germline, CDR1 is LGHDT and CDR2 YNNKEL (reference sequence). CDR3 nucleotides: TGTGCCAGCAGCCAAGAGTTCACCGGCTATGGCTACACCTTC. Its translation is CASSQEFTGYGYTF.

This clonotype was found once. A read error may account for a junction end that differs from germline. The V and J genes are TRBV27 and TRBJ2-1; D might be TRBD1 (6 bases). Germline V gene data show CDR1 as MNHEY and CDR2 as SMNVEV (reference sequence). CDR3 length: 16 residues. CDR3 sequence (DNA): TGTGCCTGCAGTTTATTTTCAGGGTCCCAGGGGAATGTGCAGTTCTTC. Translating gives CACSLFSGSQGNVQFF.

The chain employs TRBV12-3 or TRBV12-4 and TRBJ2-7; TRBD2 matches 7 bases. With 5 bases clipped from V and 2 bases from J, the junction kept 3 bases outside the gene matches. CDR3 size: 13 residues. In DNA form, the CDR3 reads TGTGCCAGCAGTCGACTAGCCACCTACGAGCAGTACTTC. As protein: CASSRLATYEQYF.

There are a few counts of this clonotype. This rearrangement joins TRBV20-1 to TRBJ1-6, with a weak D call TRBD1 (5 bases). The V end was cut by 0 bases, the J end by 12 bases, with 18 bases between. The CDR3 contains 15 residues. The germline V gene encodes CDR1 DFQATT and CDR2 SNEGSKA (reference sequence). The CDR3 DNA reads as TGCAGTGCTAGAGATCGAGGGGCAACCTCGAAACCCCTCCACTTT. Protein: CSARDRGATSKPLHF.

The chain employs TRBV5-1 and TRBJ2-4; 7 nucleotides align to TRBD2. Germline assignment: CDR1 SGHRS and CDR2 YFSETQ. J gave up 5 bases and V 0 bases, and 5 bases lay outside the gene matches. The CDR3 consists of 15 residues. The CDR3 reads CASSLAPSGENIQYF. CDR3 DNA: TGCGCCAGCAGCTTGGCGCCTAGCGGTGAAAACATTCAGTACTTC.

A few counts support this clonotype. This chain connects TRBV4-1 to TRBJ2-5; 7 bases fit TRBD2. The trim removed 3 bases at V and 1 base at J, leaving 8 bases unmatched. CDR3 length equals 16 residues. CDR1 is MGHRA, CDR2 YSYEKL, per germline. CDR3 residues: CASSQLRASGQETQYF. The CDR3 DNA reads as TGCGCCAGCAGCCAGCTTCGGGCTAGCGGCCAAGAGACCCAGTACTTC.

The chain combines TRBV7-2 with TRBJ2-7; TRBD1 aligns across 7 bases. V shed 3 bases, J shed 5 bases, and the junction held 4 bases outside the gene matches. Germline assignment: CDR1 SGHTA and CDR2 FQGNSA. The CDR3 loop spans 13 amino acids. CDR3 nucleotide sequence: TGTGCCAGCAGCTTGGACAGGTTCGACGAGCAGTACTTC. This codes for CASSLDRFDEQYF.

The V and J genes are TRBV6-1 and TRBJ2-7; tentatively, D is TRBD1 or TRBD2 (5 bases each). V gave up 8 bases and J gave up 0 bases, with 11 bases separating them. Germline CDR1 MNHNS, CDR2 SASEGT. CDR3 length: 13 residues. The CDR3 spells CASAEGSSYEQYF. The DNA for the CDR3 is TGTGCCAGCGCAGAGGGGAGCTCCTACGAGCAGTACTTC.

The chain employs TRBV11-2 and TRBJ2-7; tentatively, D is TRBD2 (5 bases). The DNA end is more similar to TRBJ2-5, so the J call may be wrong. This CDR3 comprises 15 residues. CDR1 is SGHAT and CDR2 is FQNNGV in the germline V gene. CDR3 sequence (DNA): TGTGCCAGCAGCTTAGCCGGCGGGTACGGGGAGACCCAGTACTTC. Protein product: CASSLAGGYGETQYF.

The chain links TRBV11-2 to TRBJ1-2; TRBD1 aligns across 7 bases. J gave up 5 bases and V 3 bases, and 18 bases lay outside the gene matches. Germline values: CDR1 SGHAT, CDR2 FQNNGV. The CDR3 extends over 18 amino acids. The CDR3 region has the DNA TGTGCCAGCAGCTTCCAGACAGGGCCAAGTCATAGAGGATATGGCTACACCTTC. It specifies CASSFQTGPSHRGYGYTF.

This clonotype has just a few counts. The chain combines TRBV25-1 with TRBJ1-1; D possibly corresponds to TRBD1 (6 bases). Germline-derived CDR1 and CDR2 are MGHDK and SYGVNS. The CDR3 covers 14 residues. V was shortened by 1 base and J by 6 bases, with 12 bases between the two germline ends. The CDR3 is CASSELGGVAEAFF. CDR3 DNA sequence: TGTGCCAGCAGTGAATTAGGGGGGGTCGCTGAAGCTTTCTTT.

This sequence joins TRBV10-2 and TRBJ2-1; TRBD2 matches at 11 bases. This CDR3 is built from 15 residues. With 7 bases clipped from V and 6 bases from J, the junction kept 8 bases outside the gene matches. Germline V CDR1 and CDR2: WSHSY, SAAADI. The CDR3 loop is CASTLASGGFNEQFF. The CDR3 bases are TGCGCCAGCACCCTGGCTAGCGGGGGGTTCAATGAGCAGTTCTTC.

Here the CDR3 reads CASSSDRAANSPLHF. The DNA for the CDR3 is TGTGCCAGCAGTTCCGACCGGGCCGCTAATTCACCCCTCCACTTT. The V and J genes are TRBV12-3 or TRBV12-4 and TRBJ1-6, with D unresolved. The CDR3 loop spans 15 amino acids. Trimming took 4 bases from V and 6 from J, leaving 13 bases between them.

There are a few counts of this clonotype. The rearrangement uses TRBV10-3 and TRBJ2-1, with TRBD2 as a possible D gene (6 bases). The V end was cut by 6 bases, the J end by 9 bases, with 15 bases between. CDR1 is ENHRY, CDR2 SYGVKD, per germline. This CDR3 region has 13 residues. The CDR3 here is CAIRGPSEGEQFF. Here the CDR3 DNA reads TGTGCCATCAGGGGCCCTAGCGAGGGTGAGCAGTTCTTC.

This clonotype has more than one count but fewer than ten. V is TRBV29-1 and J is TRBJ1-2; D call uncertain. The length of the CDR3 is 12 residues. Germline V lookup: CDR1 SQVTM, CDR2 ANQGSEA. Deletions cut 3 bases from V and 2 bases from J, with 7 bases between. For the CDR3, the DNA is TGCAGCGTTGATCACGGGAACTATGGCTACACCTTC. As protein: CSVDHGNYGYTF.

The chain is built from TRBV28 and TRBJ2-6; D uncertain. Trimming removed 8 bases at V and 4 bases at J, with 6 bases between. CDR3 size: 12 residues. CDR1 and CDR2 from the germline V gene are MDHEN and SYDVKM. This CDR3 is CASRWGANVLTF. DNA for the CDR3: TGTGCCAGCCGGTGGGGGGCCAACGTCCTGACTTTC. Based on the CDR3 plus reference TRBV28 and TRBJ2-6, the full variable domain is DVKVTQSSRYLVKRTGEKVFLECVQDMDHENMFWYRQDPGLGLRLIYFSYDVKMKEKGDIPEGYSVSREKKERFSLILESASTNQTSMYLCASRWGANVLTFGAGSRLTVL.

The table lists this clonotype with a few counts. J is TRBJ2-1 and V is TRBV2; D is undetermined. Germline lookup yields CDR1 SNHLY and CDR2 FYNNEI. The CDR3 is made up of 14 amino acids. Trimming left V 4 bases short and J 6 bases short, with 13 bases between. As DNA, the CDR3 is TGTGCCAGCAGTGCTACACAGACGGTCAATGAGCAGTTCTTC. It is translated as CASSATQTVNEQFF.

The chain recombines TRBV2 with TRBJ2-5; TRBD2 matches 7 bases. There are 11 residues in the CDR3. The ends lost 5 bases at V and 10 bases at J; junction bases unmatched: 4. Germline values: CDR1 SNHLY, CDR2 FYNNEI. The CDR3 DNA reads TGTGCCAGCAGTCCGGGGGGTGACCAGTACTTC. This sequence encodes CASSPGGDQYF.

The V and J genes are TRBV7-2 and TRBJ1-4, with unresolved D. The CDR3 length is 16 residues. The V gene lost 5 bases and the J gene lost 8 bases, with 21 bases spanning the gap. The germline gives CDR1 SGHTA, CDR2 FQGNSA. Written as DNA, the CDR3 is TGTGCCAGCAGCCTACAACACTTCGGCAGACCAGAAAAACTGTTTTTT. This encodes CASSLQHFGRPEKLFF. Together with reference TRBV7-2 and TRBJ1-4, the CDR3 gives the full variable domain: GAGVSQSPSNKVTEKGKDVELRCDPISGHTALYWYRQSLGQGLEFLIYFQGNSAPDKSGLPSDRFSAERTGGSVSTLTIQRTQQEDSAVYLCASSLQHFGRPEKLFFGSGTQLSVL.

This clonotype was recorded a few times. This rearrangement joins TRBV20-1 to TRBJ2-1; D uncertain. From germline, CDR1 is DFQATT and CDR2 SNEGSKA (reference sequence). This CDR3 has 14 residues. V shed 2 bases and J shed 0 bases, with 8 bases lying between them. The CDR3 nucleotides are TGCAGTGCTAGAACTTCAGCCTCCTACAATGAGCAGTTCTTC. It encodes CSARTSASYNEQFF.

In this sample, this clonotype turned up a few times. CDR3 sequence (DNA): TGTGCCAGCTCTCCGGACAGGGAGGGCGAGCAGTACTTC. Translating gives CASSPDREGEQYF. The chain links TRBV18 to TRBJ2-7; D is possibly TRBD1 (8 bases). Germline-derived CDR1 and CDR2 are KGHSH and LQKENI. The CDR3 is 13 residues long. V lost 6 bases and J lost 6, with 15 bases in between.

The chain is built from TRBV11-2 and TRBJ2-7; the D gene is possibly TRBD1 (5 bases). The CDR3 runs 13 residues. Deletions cut 5 bases from V and 4 bases from J, with 12 bases between. CDR1 and CDR2 from the germline V gene are SGHAT and FQNNGV. CDR3 nucleotide sequence: TGTGCCAGCAGCCAGGGTCGTTGGTACGAGCAGTACTTC. It is translated as CASSQGRWYEQYF. The variable domain in full, with the rest retrieved from reference TRBV11-2 and TRBJ2-7, is EAGVAQSPRYKIIEKRQSVAFWCNPISGHATLYWYQQILGQGPKLLIQFQNNGVVDDSQLPKDRFSAERLKGVDSTLKIQPAKLEDSAVYLCASSQGRWYEQYFGPGTRLTVT.

Comments on this clonotype: One end of the junction does not line up with germline, which may come from a read error. This chain links TRBV10-3 with TRBJ2-3, with TRBD2 matching 8 bases. The CDR3 is 14 amino acids. Germline V gene data show CDR1 as ENHRY and CDR2 as SYGVKD. CDR3 DNA: TGTGCCGTCCGCCGGGGGGGAGGTACAGATACGCGGTATTTT. This translates into CAVRRGGGTDTRYF.

The rearrangement joins TRBV7-9 to TRBJ2-4; no definite D call. This CDR3 is 13 amino acids long. V was trimmed by 5 bases and J by 4 bases, leaving 9 bases between them. CDR1 is SEHNR and CDR2 is FQNEAQ in the germline V gene (reference sequence). CDR3 amino acids: CASSTARKNIQYF. Here the CDR3 DNA reads TGTGCCAGCAGCACGGCCAGAAAAAACATTCAGTACTTC.

The chain uses TRBV6-2 or TRBV6-3 and TRBJ1-1; D might be TRBD1 (5 bases). Trimming pared 0 bases from V and 1 base from J, leaving 18 bases between. This CDR3 has 18 residues. In germline, CDR1 is MNHEY, CDR2 SVGEGT. CDR3 DNA: TGTGCCAGCAGTTACTCGGGCAGGGAACACTTTCGGAACACTGAAGCTTTCTTT. It translates to CASSYSGREHFRNTEAFF.

This clonotype was seen only a few times. The chain couples TRBV28 to TRBJ2-2; 11 nucleotides match TRBD1. V lost 5 bases and J lost 1; bases outside the gene matches: 9. CDR3 size: 18 residues. Germline values: CDR1 MDHEN, CDR2 SYDVKM. CDR3 sequence reads: CASSPGTGGIRNTGELFF. For the CDR3, the DNA is TGTGCCAGCAGTCCCGGGACAGGGGGGATCAGGAACACCGGGGAGCTGTTTTTT.